This T cell receptor (beta chain) was profiled in a study of shared clonotypes between healthy human individuals. In the study overall: The plates for each donor numbered three CD4 naive, three CD4 memory, two CD8 naive and one CD8 memory.

Study-wide findings and caveats: Shared clonotypes across all four donors exceeded non-shared ones in generation probability.

Adult donors, all healthy and HIV-negative, had no recent acute infections or vaccinations. Germline CDR1 and CDR2: MNHEY and SVGAGI. The CDR3 sequence is 14 residues long. The V gene end was trimmed by 8 bases and the J gene end by 2 bases; junction bases not matched to a gene: 6. Only a few counts were recorded for this clone. Its matching antigen is unknown. TCRdb keeps only in-frame clones here, not all; method: immunoSEQ multiplex PCR. This sample yields hundreds of thousands of clones, of which more than 70% are seen a single time; roughly 1.9% belongs to the top ten. This rearrangement joins TRBV6-5 to TRBJ1-5; 7 bases are shared with TRBD1. The sequence was collected from a woman in her 30s in good health. Sequencing used memory CD4+ T cells sorted from blood. Described subset: CD45RA-negative fraction. CDR3 residues: CASRDSKGNQPQHF. As DNA, the CDR3 is TGTGCCAGCCGGGACAGCAAGGGCAATCAGCCCCAGCATTTT.